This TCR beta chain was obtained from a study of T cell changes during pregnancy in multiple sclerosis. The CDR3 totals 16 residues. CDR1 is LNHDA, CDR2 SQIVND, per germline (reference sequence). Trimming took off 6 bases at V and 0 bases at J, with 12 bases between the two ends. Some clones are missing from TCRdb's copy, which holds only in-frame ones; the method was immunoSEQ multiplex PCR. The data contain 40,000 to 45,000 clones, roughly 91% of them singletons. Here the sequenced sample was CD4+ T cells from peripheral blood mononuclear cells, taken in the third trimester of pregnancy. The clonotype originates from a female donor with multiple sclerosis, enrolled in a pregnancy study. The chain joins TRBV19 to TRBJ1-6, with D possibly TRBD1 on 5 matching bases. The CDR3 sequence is CASRLGGSSYNSPLHF. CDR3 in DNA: TGTGCCAGTAGATTGGGGGGGAGCTCCTATAATTCACCCCTCCACTTT.